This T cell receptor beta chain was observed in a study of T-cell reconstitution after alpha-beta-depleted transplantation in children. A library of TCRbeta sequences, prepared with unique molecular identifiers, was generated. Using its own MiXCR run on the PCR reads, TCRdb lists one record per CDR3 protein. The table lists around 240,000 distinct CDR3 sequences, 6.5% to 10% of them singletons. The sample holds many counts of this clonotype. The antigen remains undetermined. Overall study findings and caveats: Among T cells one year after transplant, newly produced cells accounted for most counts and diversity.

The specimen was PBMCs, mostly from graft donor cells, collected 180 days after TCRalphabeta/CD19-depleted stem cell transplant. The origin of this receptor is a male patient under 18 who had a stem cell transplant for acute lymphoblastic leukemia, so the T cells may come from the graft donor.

The DNA of the CDR3 is TGTGCCAGCAGTTTAAGGAGGGCGAGTGACTATGGCTACACCTTC. This gives the protein CASSLRRASDYGYTF. The chain has TRBV12-3 or TRBV12-4 and TRBJ1-2; no firm D call. The CDR3 contains 15 residues. Trimming took off 2 bases at V and 3 bases at J, with 13 bases between the two ends.